This T cell receptor (beta chain) stems from a study of beta chain features in type 1 diabetes. General study points: The study found fewer insertions and more deletions at VDJ junctions in type 1 diabetes patients. Shortening of TCRB CDR3s, moderate but significant, appeared in all four CD4+ subsets of Type 1 diabetes patients. For TCRB rearrangement, an influence of HLA type remained unresolved here. There was a possibility that cDNA sequencing over-represented cells with high TCR expression.

In the case of this clone: The antigen is unknown.

Expressed TCRB transcripts got sequenced, as all isolated RNA was reverse transcribed. Clones were sequenced by immunoSEQ multiplex PCR, and TCRdb holds only the in-frame ones, with some missing. The profile shows 350,000 or so clones, around 20% of them singletons. CDR3 size: 17 residues. J lost 7 bases, V lost 2 bases, and 15 bases had no gene match. Germline CDR1 is GTSNPN and CDR2 is SVGIG (reference sequence). This TCR was recovered from a woman aged 18-29 years in good health. The chain employs TRBV30 and TRBJ2-3, with 10 bases that match TRBD2. What was sequenced was naive CD4+ T cells from blood. The CDR3 sequence: CAWSPPPGLAGEYTQYF. CDR3 DNA sequence: TGTGCCTGGAGTCCCCCCCCGGGGCTAGCGGGGGAATATACGCAGTATTTT.